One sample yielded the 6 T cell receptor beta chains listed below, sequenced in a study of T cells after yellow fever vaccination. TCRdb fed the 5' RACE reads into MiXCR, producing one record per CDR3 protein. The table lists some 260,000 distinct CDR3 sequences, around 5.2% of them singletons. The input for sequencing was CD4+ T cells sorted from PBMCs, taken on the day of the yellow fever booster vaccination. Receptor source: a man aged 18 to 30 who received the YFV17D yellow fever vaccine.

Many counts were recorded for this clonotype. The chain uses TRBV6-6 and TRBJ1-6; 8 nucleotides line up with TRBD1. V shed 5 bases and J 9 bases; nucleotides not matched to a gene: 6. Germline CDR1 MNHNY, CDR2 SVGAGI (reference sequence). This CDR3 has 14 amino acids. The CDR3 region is CASSGQGIGSPLHF. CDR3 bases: TGTGCCAGCAGTGGACAGGGTATTGGTTCACCCCTCCACTTT.

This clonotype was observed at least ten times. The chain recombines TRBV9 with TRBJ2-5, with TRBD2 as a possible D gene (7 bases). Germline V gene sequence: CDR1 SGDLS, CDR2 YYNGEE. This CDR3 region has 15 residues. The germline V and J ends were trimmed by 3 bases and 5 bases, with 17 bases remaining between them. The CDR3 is CASSAMGGAEETQYF. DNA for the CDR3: TGTGCCAGCAGCGCTATGGGGGGGGCGGAGGAGACCCAGTACTTC.

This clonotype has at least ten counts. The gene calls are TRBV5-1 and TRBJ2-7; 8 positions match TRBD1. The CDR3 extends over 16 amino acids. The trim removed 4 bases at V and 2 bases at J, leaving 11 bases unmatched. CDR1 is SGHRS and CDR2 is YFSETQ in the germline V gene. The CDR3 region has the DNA TGCGCCAGCAGCGCCCGGACAGGGCAATACACCTACGAGCAGTACTTC. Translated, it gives CASSARTGQYTYEQYF.

CDR3 protein: CASSSGLRSYEQYV. The DNA of the CDR3 is TGTGCCAGCAGCTCAGGGCTGCGGTCCTACGAGCAGTACGTC. The V call is TRBV5-5, the J call TRBJ2-7; D possibly corresponds to TRBD1 (5 bases). Germline V CDR1 and CDR2: SGHKS, YYEKEE (reference sequence). V was clipped by 3 bases and J by 1 base, with 11 bases between them. This CDR3 spans 14 amino acids.

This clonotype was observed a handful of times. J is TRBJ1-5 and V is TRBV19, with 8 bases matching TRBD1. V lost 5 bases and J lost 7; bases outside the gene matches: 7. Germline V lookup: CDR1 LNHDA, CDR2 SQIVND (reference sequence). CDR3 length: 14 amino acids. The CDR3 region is CASSLDRGEQPQHF. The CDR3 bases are TGTGCCAGTAGTCTCGACAGGGGTGAGCAGCCCCAGCATTTT.

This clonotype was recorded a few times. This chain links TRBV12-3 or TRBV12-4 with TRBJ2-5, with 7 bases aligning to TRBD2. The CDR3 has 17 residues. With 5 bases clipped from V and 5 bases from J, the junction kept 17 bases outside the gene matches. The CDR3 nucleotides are TGTGCCAGCAGTCCCCTCCGCGGCGGGGGTCTCCGGGAGACCCAGTACTTC. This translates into CASSPLRGGGLRETQYF.